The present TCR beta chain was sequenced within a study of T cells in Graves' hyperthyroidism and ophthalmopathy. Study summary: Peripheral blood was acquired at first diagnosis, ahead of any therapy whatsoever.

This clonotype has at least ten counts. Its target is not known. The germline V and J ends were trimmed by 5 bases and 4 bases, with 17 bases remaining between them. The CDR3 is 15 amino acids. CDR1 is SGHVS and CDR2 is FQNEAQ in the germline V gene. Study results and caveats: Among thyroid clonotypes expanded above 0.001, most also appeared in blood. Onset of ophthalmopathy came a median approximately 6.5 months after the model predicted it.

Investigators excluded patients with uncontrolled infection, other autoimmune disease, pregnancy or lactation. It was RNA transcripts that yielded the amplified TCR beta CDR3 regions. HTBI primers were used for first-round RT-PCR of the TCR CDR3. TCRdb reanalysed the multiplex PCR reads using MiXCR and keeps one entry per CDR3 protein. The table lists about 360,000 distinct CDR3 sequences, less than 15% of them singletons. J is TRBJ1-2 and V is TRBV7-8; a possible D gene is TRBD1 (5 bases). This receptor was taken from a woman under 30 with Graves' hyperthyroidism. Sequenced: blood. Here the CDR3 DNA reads TGTGCCAGCAGCCCCGGGACGGCCGTCAGCTATGGCTACACCTTC. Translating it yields CASSPGTAVSYGYTF.